The clone carrying this T cell receptor beta chain has only a few counts. Antigen specificity is unknown. This CDR3 region has 14 residues. In germline, CDR1 is SGHRS, CDR2 YFSETQ. Losses at the gene ends were 1 base for V and 3 bases for J; bases not matched to a gene: 3. The sample belongs to a study of T-cell reconstitution after alpha-beta-depleted transplantation in children. Study observations and caveats: When one year had passed after transplant, most T-cell counts and diversity came from newly produced T cells.

During its preparation, the TCRbeta library received unique molecular identifiers. TCRdb itself ran the PCR reads through MiXCR, one entry per CDR3 protein. The data contain 95,000 to 150,000 distinct CDR3 sequences, 23% of them singletons. This receptor was taken from a male patient under 10 years old who had a stem cell transplant for chronic granulomatous disease, so the T cells may come from the graft donor. The sequencing here drew on PBMCs, mostly from graft donor cells, taken 180 days after TCRalphabeta/CD19-depleted stem cell transplant. This chain connects TRBV5-1 to TRBJ2-5, with 7 nucleotides matching TRBD1. The CDR3 sequence is CASSLRDSKETQYF. In nucleotides, the CDR3 is TGCGCCAGCAGCTTGCGGGACAGCAAAGAGACCCAGTACTTC.